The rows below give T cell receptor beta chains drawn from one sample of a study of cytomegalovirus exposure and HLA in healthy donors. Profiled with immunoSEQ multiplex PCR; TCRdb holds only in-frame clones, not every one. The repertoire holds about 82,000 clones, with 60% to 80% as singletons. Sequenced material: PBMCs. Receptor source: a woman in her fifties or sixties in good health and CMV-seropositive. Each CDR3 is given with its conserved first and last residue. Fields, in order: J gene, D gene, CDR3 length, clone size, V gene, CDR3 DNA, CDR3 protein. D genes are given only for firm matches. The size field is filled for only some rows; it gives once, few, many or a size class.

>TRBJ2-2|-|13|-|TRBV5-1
TGCGCCAGCAGCTCCCAGGGTCACGGGGAGCTGTTTTTT
CASSSQGHGELFF
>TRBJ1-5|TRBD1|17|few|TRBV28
TGTGCCAGCAGGTATTTGAAGGGACAGGGTCTTGGTCAGCCCCAGCATTTT
CASRYLKGQGLGQPQHF
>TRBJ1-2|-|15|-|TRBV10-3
TGTGCCATCAGTGAGTCGCTGTTCAGGGACTTTGGCTACACCTTC
CAISESLFRDFGYTF
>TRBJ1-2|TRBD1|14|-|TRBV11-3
TGTGCCAGCAGCTTAGCGACAGGGCTCTATGGCTACACCTTC
CASSLATGLYGYTF
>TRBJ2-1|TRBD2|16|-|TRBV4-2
TGTGCCAGCAGCCAATACCAAGGACTAGAGGGCAATGAGCAGTTCTTC
CASSQYQGLEGNEQFF
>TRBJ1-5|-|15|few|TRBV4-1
TGCGCCAGCAGCCCGAGGGTGAATGGGAATCAGCCCCAGCATTTT
CASSPRVNGNQPQHF
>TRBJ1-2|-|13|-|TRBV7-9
TGTGCCACCTCCCGGGGGGCGGAGTATGGCTACACCTTC
CATSRGAEYGYTF
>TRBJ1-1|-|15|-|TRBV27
TGTGCCAGCAGTTTCTCCCCAGGGAAGAACACTGAAGCTTTCTTT
CASSFSPGKNTEAFF
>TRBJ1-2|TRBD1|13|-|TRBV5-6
TGTGCCAGCAACCCGGGACAGGGGTTTGGCTACACCTTC
CASNPGQGFGYTF
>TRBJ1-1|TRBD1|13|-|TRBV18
TGTGCCAGCTCACCTTTCCGGGACAGGGAAGCTTTCTTT
CASSPFRDREAFF
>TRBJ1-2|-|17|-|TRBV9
TGTGCCAGCAGCGTCGTTATTCCGGAGGACAGCCACTATGGCTACACCTTC
CASSVVIPEDSHYGYTF
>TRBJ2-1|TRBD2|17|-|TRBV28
TGTGCCAGCAGTCCACTCCGGGGCGGGGGTTCCTACAATGAGCAGTTCTTC
CASSPLRGGGSYNEQFF
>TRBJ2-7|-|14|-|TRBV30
TGTGCCTGGAGCGGCGGGCAGTTAACTCCCGAGCAGTACTTC
CAWSGGQLTPEQYF
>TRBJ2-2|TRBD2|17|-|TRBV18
TGTGCCAGCTCACCGGGACTAGCGGGAGTCGGCGCCGGGGAGCTGTTTTTT
CASSPGLAGVGAGELFF
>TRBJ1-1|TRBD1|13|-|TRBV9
TGTGCCAGCAAGGGACAGGGGGCTGGTGAAGCTTTCTTT
CASKGQGAGEAFF
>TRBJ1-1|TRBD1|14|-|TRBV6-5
TGTGCCAGCAACAGGGGACAGAAGAACACTGAAGCTTTCTTT
CASNRGQKNTEAFF
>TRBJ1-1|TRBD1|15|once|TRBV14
TGTGCCAGCGAGGGACCAGGGGGAATTAACACTGAAGCTTTCTTT
CASEGPGGINTEAFF
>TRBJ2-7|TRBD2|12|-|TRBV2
TGTGCCAGCAGGGGGGGGACCTACGAGCAGTACTTC
CASRGGTYEQYF
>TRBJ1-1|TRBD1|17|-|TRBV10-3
TGTGCCATCAGTTCCCAGGGGGGAGGAGTTGGAATGACTGAAGCTTTCTTT
CAISSQGGGVGMTEAFF
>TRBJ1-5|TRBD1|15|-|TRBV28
TGTGCCAGCAGTTTAGGGGACAGGAGCAATCAGCCCCAGCATTTT
CASSLGDRSNQPQHF
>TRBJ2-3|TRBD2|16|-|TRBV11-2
TGTGCCAGCAGCTTCCGTTTTAGCGGGGCCACAGATACGCAGTATTTT
CASSFRFSGATDTQYF
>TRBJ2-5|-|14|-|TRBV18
TGTGCCAGCTCACCACCTTTTCCAATAGAGACCCAGTACTTC
CASSPPFPIETQYF
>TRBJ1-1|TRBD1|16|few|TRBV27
TGTGCCAGCAAACCCGCAGCCACAGGGGGGGACACTGAAGCTTTCTTT
CASKPAATGGDTEAFF
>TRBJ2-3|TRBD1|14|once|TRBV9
TGTGCCAGCACCGAACAGGGGGCCGGAGATACGCAGTATTTT
CASTEQGAGDTQYF
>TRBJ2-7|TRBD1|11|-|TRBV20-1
TGCAGTGCTGGGACAGGGCGGGAGCAGTACTTC
CSAGTGREQYF
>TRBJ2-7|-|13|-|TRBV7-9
TGTGCCAGCAGCCTCCTTATCGGGGACGAGCAGTACTTC
CASSLLIGDEQYF
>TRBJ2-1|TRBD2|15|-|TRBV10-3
TGTGCCATCAGTGACTGGGGAGGGCGGAACAATGAGCAGTTCTTC
CAISDWGGRNNEQFF
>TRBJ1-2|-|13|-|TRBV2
TGTGCCAGCATCTTGACATCTTTCAGTGGCTACACCTTC
CASILTSFSGYTF
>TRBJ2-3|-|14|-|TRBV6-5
TGTGCCAGCAGAGCAAGGGACTCGAGAGATACGCAGTATTTT
CASRARDSRDTQYF
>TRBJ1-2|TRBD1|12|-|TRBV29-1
TGCAGCGTTGTAAGGACAGGGGTTGGCTACACCTTC
CSVVRTGVGYTF
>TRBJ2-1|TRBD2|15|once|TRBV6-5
TGTGCCAGCAGCCGACTAGCGGGAGCCGACAATGAGCAGTTCTTC
CASSRLAGADNEQFF
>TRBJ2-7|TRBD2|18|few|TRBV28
TGTGCCAGCAGTTTCCCCGGGAGGGGGAGCGGGAACCTTGACGAGCAGTACTTC
CASSFPGRGSGNLDEQYF
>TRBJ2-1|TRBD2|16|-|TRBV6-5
TGTGCCAGCAGTTACTCAGCGGGAGGCTCCTACAATGAGCAGTTCTTC
CASSYSAGGSYNEQFF
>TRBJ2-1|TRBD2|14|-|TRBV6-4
TGTGCCAGCGGGGCCTTAGCGGGAGGGGGAGAGCAGTTCTTC
CASGALAGGGEQFF
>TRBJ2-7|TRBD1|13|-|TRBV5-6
TGTGCCAGCATCTTACAGGGGTCCGACGAGCAGTACTTC
CASILQGSDEQYF
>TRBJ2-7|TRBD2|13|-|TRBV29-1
TGCAGCGTCCGCGTAGCGGGAGCCTACGAGCAGTACTTC
CSVRVAGAYEQYF
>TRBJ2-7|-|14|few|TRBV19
TGTGCCAGTAGTCCCCAGACAGAACCCTACGAGCAGTACTTC
CASSPQTEPYEQYF
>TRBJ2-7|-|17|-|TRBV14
TGTGCCAGCAGCCAGATTTCCTGGCGGGGAGAAGCCTACGAGCAGTACTTC
CASSQISWRGEAYEQYF
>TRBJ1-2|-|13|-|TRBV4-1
TGCGCCAGCAGCCAAGAGGCCTACTATGGCTACACCTTC
CASSQEAYYGYTF
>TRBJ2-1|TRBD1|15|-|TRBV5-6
TGTGCCAGCAGCTTGAGGGACAGGGGAGGGAATGAGCAGTTCTTC
CASSLRDRGGNEQFF
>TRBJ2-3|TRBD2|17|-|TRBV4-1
TGCGCCAGCAGCCAGACCGGGACTAGCGGGAGCACAGATACGCAGTATTTT
CASSQTGTSGSTDTQYF
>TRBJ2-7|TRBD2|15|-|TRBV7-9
TGTGCCAGCAGCCGTGGACTAGCGGGCTCCTACGAGCAGTACTTC
CASSRGLAGSYEQYF
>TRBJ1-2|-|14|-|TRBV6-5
TGTGCCAGCAGCCTCAGGGCGGTGAACTATGGCTACACCTTC
CASSLRAVNYGYTF
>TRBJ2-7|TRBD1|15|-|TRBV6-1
TGTGCCAGCAGTGAAACGACAGGGGAAGTCCACGAGCAGTACTTC
CASSETTGEVHEQYF
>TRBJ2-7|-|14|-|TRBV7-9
TGTGCCAGCAGCTTCGGGGGAAGTTCCTACGAGCAGTACTTC
CASSFGGSSYEQYF
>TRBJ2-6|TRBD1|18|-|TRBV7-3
TGTGCCAGCAGCTTAATGGGGACAGGGGGTCCCGGGGCCAACGTCCTGACTTTC
CASSLMGTGGPGANVLTF
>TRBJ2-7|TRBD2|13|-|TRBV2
TGTGCCAGCAGTGAAAGGACTAGCGGGGATCCTAACTTC
CASSERTSGDPNF
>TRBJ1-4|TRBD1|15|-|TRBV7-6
TGTGCCAGCAGCTTAGTGGGACAGGGTCGTGAAAAACTGTTTTTT
CASSLVGQGREKLFF
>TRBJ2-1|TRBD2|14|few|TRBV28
TGTGCCATTAGCGGGAGTGTCTCCTACAATGAGCAGTTCTTC
CAISGSVSYNEQFF
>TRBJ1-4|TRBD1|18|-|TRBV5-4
TGTGCCAGCAGCCCCGAGGGGACAGTACTTGCAACTAATGAAAAACTGTTTTTT
CASSPEGTVLATNEKLFF
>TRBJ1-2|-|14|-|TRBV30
TGTGCCTGGATTAGGACAGCCCGTATCTATGGCTACACCTTC
CAWIRTARIYGYTF
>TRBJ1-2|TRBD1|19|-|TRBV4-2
TGTGCCAGCAGCCAAGTGAAAGGAAGGGGGCGAACTCATAACTATGGCTACACCTTC
CASSQVKGRGRTHNYGYTF